This is a list of T cell receptor beta chains from one sample in a study of Ad26.COV2.S vaccination and SARS-CoV-2 variants. Sequencing was performed with immunoSEQ multiplex PCR; in TCRdb, only in-frame clones are kept and a portion is missing. The sample includes about 320,000 clones, around four fifths seen only once; the top ten take 2% to 2.5%. The sequencing here drew on peripheral blood, taken in a trial of Ad26.COV2.S vaccine versus placebo. These receptors originate from a person between 18 and 59 years old who received the Ad26.COV2.S COVID-19 vaccine or a placebo. CDR3s include the opening cysteine and the closing phenylalanine or tryptophan. D genes are given only for firm matches. Clone size is given for some rows only: seen once, a few or many times, or a class if the clone is expanded.

j_gene | v_gene | d_gene | abundance | CDR3nt | CDR3aa
TRBJ1-6 | TRBV27 | TRBD1 | - | TGTGCCAGCAGTACCGGACAGGTCTATAATTCACCCCTCCACTTT | CASSTGQVYNSPLHF
TRBJ1-5 | TRBV5-6 | TRBD1 | - | TGTGCCAGCAGCACCCGGACAGGGGTACGCAATCAGCCCCAGCATTTT | CASSTRTGVRNQPQHF
TRBJ1-1 | TRBV30 | - | - | TGTGCCTTCATGGACACTGAAGCTTTCTTT | CAFMDTEAFF
TRBJ1-3 | TRBV28 | - | once | TGTGCCAGCATGGGATTACGCTCTGGAAACACCATATATTTT | CASMGLRSGNTIYF
TRBJ2-1 | TRBV27 | TRBD1 | - | TGTGCCAGCAGTTCGACAGGGGACAGGGTTTCCTACAATGAGCAGTTCTTC | CASSSTGDRVSYNEQFF
TRBJ1-5 | TRBV27 | TRBD1 | once | TGTGCCAGCAGTTTAACCCGACAGGGGGCGTCGAACCAGCCCCAGCATTTT | CASSLTRQGASNQPQHF
TRBJ1-2 | TRBV6-1 | - | few | TGTGCCAGCAGTGAATCAGGGGAGGTCTATGGCTACACCTTC | CASSESGEVYGYTF
TRBJ2-7 | TRBV28 | - | - | TGTGCCAGCACCGATCCAGTAGGGAGGTTTGACGAGCAGTACTTC | CASTDPVGRFDEQYF
TRBJ2-3 | TRBV5-1 | TRBD2 | once | TGCGCCAGCAGCATTAGCGGGGAGGGCACAGATACGCAGTATTTT | CASSISGEGTDTQYF
TRBJ1-3 | TRBV5-4 | - | - | TGTGCCAGCAGCTTGTCCGGCGGGGGTTATGGAAACACCATATATTTT | CASSLSGGGYGNTIYF
TRBJ1-1 | TRBV19 | - | - | TGTGCCAGTAGTGCAGGGATGAACACTGAAGCTTTCTTT | CASSAGMNTEAFF
TRBJ1-1 | TRBV5-1 | - | - | TGCGCCAGCAGGGAGGAGAGGACTGAAGCTTTCTTT | CASREERTEAFF
TRBJ2-5 | TRBV3-1/TRBV3-2 | TRBD1 | - | TGTGCCAGCAGCCGACAGGGAGAAGAGACCCAGTACTTC | CASSRQGEETQYF
TRBJ1-5 | TRBV3-1/TRBV3-2 | - | - | TGTGCCAGCAGCCAGGGGGGGGCTCAGCCCCAGCATTTT | CASSQGGAQPQHF
TRBJ2-3 | TRBV5-1 | - | - | TGCGCCAGCAACCCGTCGGGCTCCACAGATACGCAGTATTTT | CASNPSGSTDTQYF
TRBJ1-4 | TRBV9 | - | - | TGTGCCAGCAGCGTAGGTAGAGGGGGAGGCGAAGAAAAACTGTTTTTT | CASSVGRGGGEEKLFF
TRBJ2-5 | TRBV7-9 | - | - | TGTGCCAGCAGCCCCCGACAGATTCAAGAGACCCAGTACTTC | CASSPRQIQETQYF
TRBJ1-4 | TRBV28 | - | once | TGTGCCAGCAGCCAGGGGTTTGCAACTAATGAAAAACTGTTTTTT | CASSQGFATNEKLFF
TRBJ2-7 | TRBV7-2 | - | - | TGTGCCAGCAGCTTAGGATCCGGGCCGGGAACAGTCCCGTACGAGCAGTACTTC | CASSLGSGPGTVPYEQYF
TRBJ2-7 | TRBV6-2/TRBV6-3 | TRBD1 | - | TGTGCCAGCAGTTACTTGACAGGGAGTACGGGTGAGCAGTACTTC | CASSYLTGSTGEQYF
TRBJ2-1 | TRBV2 | - | - | TGTGCCAGCGGTTTGCTGGCTGGGGGCCACAATGAGCAGTTCTTC | CASGLLAGGHNEQFF
TRBJ1-5 | TRBV6-2/TRBV6-3 | TRBD1 | - | TGTGCCAGCAGCTTAAACAGGGGTTTTAATCAGCCCCAGCATTTT | CASSLNRGFNQPQHF
TRBJ1-5 | TRBV7-2 | - | - | TGTGCCAGCAGCTTACCAAATCAGCCCCAGCATTTT | CASSLPNQPQHF
TRBJ2-5 | TRBV19 | - | - | TGTGCCAGTAGTATCGGGTATGCGTACCAAGAGACCCAGTACTTC | CASSIGYAYQETQYF
TRBJ2-1 | TRBV4-2 | TRBD2 | - | TGTGCCAGCAGCCAAGAATCGGGGGGGCCCAATGAGCAGTTCTTC | CASSQESGGPNEQFF
TRBJ2-2 | TRBV7-3 | - | - | TGTGCCAGCAGCTTAGGGCAGGGGAACACCGGGGAGCTGTTTTTT | CASSLGQGNTGELFF
TRBJ2-7 | TRBV19 | TRBD2 | - | TGTGCCAGTAGTCTAAAACTAGCGGGGGGCGGACCCTCCGGCTACGAGCAGTACTTC | CASSLKLAGGGPSGYEQYF
TRBJ1-1 | TRBV7-3 | - | once | TGTGCCAGCAGCTTAAACTCCGGGGCTGGCACTGAAGCTTTCTTT | CASSLNSGAGTEAFF
TRBJ1-2 | TRBV6-2/TRBV6-3 | - | - | TGTGCCAGCAGTTTAATCAACTATGGCTACACCTTC | CASSLINYGYTF
TRBJ2-2 | TRBV9 | TRBD2 | - | TGTGCCAGCAGCGTAGTAACTAGCGGGGGGCCCGGGGAGCTGTTTTTT | CASSVVTSGGPGELFF
TRBJ1-1 | TRBV29-1 | - | - | TGCAGCGTTGCCCGGGGGCCGGACACTGAAGCTTTCTTT | CSVARGPDTEAFF
TRBJ1-1 | TRBV27 | TRBD1 | - | TGTGCCAGCAGTCGTCCGGGACAGGGTTCTGAAGCTTTCTTT | CASSRPGQGSEAFF
TRBJ1-2 | TRBV6-6 | - | - | TGTGCCAGCAGTGCCCGGATTGGTCTCGTGGGCGGCTACACCTTC | CASSARIGLVGGYTF
TRBJ1-5 | TRBV19 | - | - | TGTGCCAGTACCCCCGGGGGGCGAAGTCAGCCCCAGCATTTT | CASTPGGRSQPQHF
TRBJ1-5 | TRBV6-7 | - | - | TGTGCCAGCAGTTACTCTTTTCCTAATCAGCCCCAGCATTTT | CASSYSFPNQPQHF
TRBJ2-1 | TRBV19 | - | - | TGTGCCAGTAGTCGGGTTGATTCCTACAATGAGCAGTTCTTC | CASSRVDSYNEQFF
TRBJ2-1 | TRBV19 | TRBD2 | once | TGTGCCAGTAGTTTCTCGGGCGCGGGGGAGGCCAATGAGCAGTTCTTC | CASSFSGAGEANEQFF
TRBJ1-5 | TRBV6-5 | TRBD1 | - | TGTGCGACCTCTAGGGGAGGGGGCGGAGATCAGCCCCAGCATTTT | CATSRGGGGDQPQHF
TRBJ2-7 | TRBV11-2 | TRBD1 | - | TGTGCCAGCAGCCACACAGGGGCCGAGCAGTACTTC | CASSHTGAEQYF
TRBJ1-2 | TRBV5-6 | - | - | TGTGCCAGCAGAACGGCCAGGGCCTATGGCTACACCTTC | CASRTARAYGYTF
TRBJ2-7 | TRBV27 | TRBD2 | - | TGTGCCAGCAGTGCGGGGGGGGGCGAGCAGTACTTC | CASSAGGGEQYF
TRBJ2-2 | TRBV7-2 | TRBD1 | - | TGTGCCAGCAGCTCCGGGACAGACCCGACCGGGGAGCTGTTTTTT | CASSSGTDPTGELFF
TRBJ2-3 | TRBV4-2 | - | - | TGTGCCAGCAGCCAAGCCGAGGGTACCACAGATACGCAGTATTTT | CASSQAEGTTDTQYF
TRBJ2-1 | TRBV11-1 | TRBD2 | - | TGTGCCAGCAGCCCGGGACTAGAATACAATGAGCAGTTCTTC | CASSPGLEYNEQFF
TRBJ2-7 | TRBV7-9 | - | - | TGTGCCAGCAGCTCGGGGGGCGTAGACTACGAGCAGTACTTC | CASSSGGVDYEQYF
TRBJ1-6 | TRBV6-5 | - | - | TGTGCCAGCAGTAATAGGGTATCACCCCTCCACTTT | CASSNRVSPLHF
TRBJ2-7 | TRBV5-4 | - | - | TGTGCCAGCAGCACAGACGGGAACGAGCAGTACTTC | CASSTDGNEQYF
TRBJ2-5 | TRBV10-1 | TRBD2 | - | TGCGCCAGCAGTGAGCAGGTAGCGGGGGGTCAGGAGACCCAGTACTTC | CASSEQVAGGQETQYF
TRBJ2-3 | TRBV7-2 | - | - | TGTGCCAGCAGAGATGCCTACCCGAGCACAGATACGCAGTATTTT | CASRDAYPSTDTQYF
TRBJ1-1 | TRBV3-1/TRBV3-2 | TRBD1 | - | TGTGCCAGCAGCCAAGGCACAGGGGTGAACACTGAAGCTTTCTTT | CASSQGTGVNTEAFF
TRBJ2-7 | TRBV27 | - | - | TGTGCCAGCAGTTTCCTCGACAGGTCCTACGAGCAGTACTTC | CASSFLDRSYEQYF
TRBJ2-7 | TRBV2 | - | - | TGTGCCAGCACCCTTGGGGCAAACGGCAGAGGCGAGCAGTACTTC | CASTLGANGRGEQYF
TRBJ2-3 | TRBV3-1/TRBV3-2 | TRBD1 | - | TGTGCCAGCAGCCCGCTAGGGACAGACACAGATACGCAGTATTTT | CASSPLGTDTDTQYF
TRBJ2-5 | TRBV29-1 | - | - | TGCAGCGTGATCAGAGGTCAAGAGACCCAGTACTTC | CSVIRGQETQYF
TRBJ2-3 | TRBV19 | - | - | TGTGCCAGTAGTAATCAGGACGGCACAGATACGCAGTATTTT | CASSNQDGTDTQYF
TRBJ2-4 | TRBV18 | TRBD1 | - | TGTGCCAGCTCAACCATGGTACAGGGGCTAGCCAAAAACATTCAGTACTTC | CASSTMVQGLAKNIQYF
TRBJ2-7 | TRBV5-1 | - | - | TGCGCCAGCAGCTTGGAAGGAACCGAGCAGTACTTC | CASSLEGTEQYF